The 13 T cell receptor beta chains below were found in one sample sequenced in a study of blood T cell repertoires in COVID-19. Assay: immunoSEQ multiplex PCR; the TCRdb copy retains only in-frame clones and omits some. The data hold some 140,000 clones, with under 85% observed a single time. Sequences were obtained from peripheral blood. The receptor source for this set is a man between 60 and 70 years old with COVID-19, enrolled during active disease.

The V call is TRBV20-1, the J call TRBJ2-5; 9 bases fit TRBD1. V was clipped by 3 bases and J by 3 bases; unmatched bases: 5. This CDR3 is 14 amino acids long. Germline V lookup: CDR1 DFQATT, CDR2 SNEGSKA (reference sequence). CDR3 amino acids: CSASRWTGEETQYF. CDR3 bases: TGCAGTGCTAGTCGCTGGACAGGGGAAGAGACCCAGTACTTC.

This sequence joins TRBV19 and TRBJ1-2, with 10 bases that match TRBD1. The germline gives CDR1 LNHDA, CDR2 SQIVND (reference sequence). Trimming at V came to 6 bases and at J to 7 bases, leaving 11 bases not matched to a gene. The CDR3 is 15 residues long. This chain's CDR3 is CASRLPGQGRGGYTF. In DNA, the CDR3 is TGTGCCAGTAGACTACCGGGACAGGGGCGAGGTGGCTACACCTTC.

This chain uses TRBV28 with TRBJ1-5; tentatively, D is TRBD1 (5 bases). Trimming left V 6 bases short and J 7 bases short, with 10 bases between. This CDR3 spans 12 amino acids. The germline gives CDR1 MDHEN, CDR2 SYDVKM. CDR3 bases: TGTGCCAGCAGGCAGGGTGGCCAGCCCCAGCATTTT. Translated, it gives CASRQGGQPQHF.

CDR3 protein: CASRGTSGRVGEQYF. The CDR3 DNA follows: TGTGCCAGCCGAGGGACTAGCGGGAGAGTAGGCGAGCAGTACTTC. This chain links TRBV19 with TRBJ2-7, with 14 bases aligning to TRBD2. The CDR3 runs 15 residues. Germline CDR1 and CDR2: LNHDA and SQIVND (reference sequence). Trimming at V came to 9 bases and at J to 6 bases, leaving 10 bases not matched to a gene. The whole variable domain, filled in from reference TRBV19 and TRBJ2-7, reads DGGITQSPKYLFRKEGQNVTLSCEQNLNHDAMYWYRQDPGQGLRLIYYSQIVNDFQKGDIAEGYSVSREKKESFPLTVTSAQKNPTAFYLCASRGTSGRVGEQYFGPGTRLTVT.

V usage is TRBV15 and J usage is TRBJ1-6, with unresolved D. The CDR3 runs to 15 residues. Germline V CDR1 and CDR2: LNHNV, YYDKDF (reference sequence). Trimming cost V 0 bases and J 10 bases, with 13 bases left between them. DNA of the CDR3: TGTGCCACCAGCAGAGATCCTTCGGGTGCATCACCCCTCCACTTT. This translates into CATSRDPSGASPLHF.

J is TRBJ2-2 and V is TRBV9, with D maybe TRBD2 (5 bases). CDR3 length: 15 amino acids. Germline CDR1 reads SGDLS; CDR2 reads YYNGEE. V was shortened by 2 bases and J by 7 bases, with 15 bases between the two germline ends. The CDR3 loop is CASSVREGMNGELFF. In DNA, the CDR3 is TGTGCCAGCAGCGTTCGGGAAGGCATGAACGGGGAGCTGTTTTTT.

CDR3 in DNA: TGCGCCAGCAGCCAGGGACAGGGGGGAGACACTGAAGCTTTCTTT. Translating it yields CASSQGQGGDTEAFF. The rearrangement uses TRBV4-1 and TRBJ1-1; 11 nucleotides align to TRBD1. Unmatched junction bases numbered 3, after V lost 3 bases and J lost 3 bases. Germline V CDR1 and CDR2: MGHRA, YSYEKL. The CDR3 is 15 amino acids.

V gene TRBV5-1 combines with J gene TRBJ2-6, with TRBD2 as a possible D gene (5 bases). Germline V gene sequence: CDR1 SGHRS, CDR2 YFSETQ. The CDR3 loop spans 15 amino acids. The V end lost 4 bases, the J end lost 0 bases, and 8 bases lay between the germline ends. This CDR3 reads CASSPGNSGANVLTF. The CDR3 bases are TGCGCCAGCAGCCCCGGGAACTCTGGGGCCAACGTCCTGACTTTC.

This chain joins TRBV15 and TRBJ1-5; tentatively, D is TRBD1 (5 bases). V dropped 1 base and J dropped 4 bases, with 26 bases sitting between them. Per germline, CDR1 LNHNV and CDR2 YYDKDF (reference sequence). The CDR3 consists of 20 residues. As DNA, the CDR3 is TGTGCCACCAGCAGAGGAGGCAGGGCGCTTGGATTTTCTGAAAATCAGCCCCAGCATTTT. This encodes CATSRGGRALGFSENQPQHF.

The chain joins TRBV5-5 to TRBJ1-5; D is uncertain. The ends were cut back, 0 bases at V and 0 bases at J, with 7 bases in the middle. Germline CDR1 reads SGHKS; CDR2 reads YYEKEE (reference sequence). The CDR3 has 15 amino acids. The CDR3 DNA reads TGTGCCAGCAGCTTGGGCCAGATTAGCAATCAGCCCCAGCATTTT. Translation: CASSLGQISNQPQHF.

The rearrangement uses TRBV18 and TRBJ2-7; 8 nucleotides line up with TRBD1. The CDR3 has 15 residues. V lost 6 bases and J lost 0; bases outside the gene matches: 7. Looked up from germline, CDR1 is KGHSH and CDR2 is LQKENI. Written as DNA, the CDR3 is TGTGCCAGCTCGCGACAGGGGTTGGGCTCCTACGAGCAGTACTTC. Amino acids: CASSRQGLGSYEQYF.

The chain is built from TRBV7-2 and TRBJ1-1, with TRBD1 as a possible D gene (5 bases). CDR3 length: 14 amino acids. CDR1 SGHTA and CDR2 FQGNSA come from the germline V gene. V lost 2 bases, J lost 4 bases, and 11 bases lay in between. CDR3 DNA: TGTGCCAGCAGCTTACGACAGCCGGGCACTGAAGCTTTCTTT. This translates into CASSLRQPGTEAFF.

V usage is TRBV9 and J usage is TRBJ2-7; the D is unclear. The CDR3 extends over 14 amino acids. Trimming removed 4 bases from V and 2 bases from J, with 13 bases in between. The germline V gene has CDR1 SGDLS and CDR2 YYNGEE. CDR3 DNA: TGTGCCAGCAGCCCCCGGGTCACCCCCTACGAGCAGTACTTC. Its translation is CASSPRVTPYEQYF.